This entry lists 5 T cell receptor beta chains sequenced from one sample in a study of Graves' ophthalmopathy and Graves' hyperthyroidism. RNA transcripts were the template, and TCR beta CDR3 regions were amplified from them. In the first round, RT-PCR was carried out with HTBI primers, and a multiplex PCR formed the second round. TCRdb re-called the multiplex PCR reads with MiXCR, one entry per CDR3 protein. The data hold approximately 1.2 million distinct CDR3 sequences, with 35% to 40% observed a single time. The sample taken for sequencing was peripheral blood or thyroid tissue (not recorded which). Receptors originate from an adult man with Graves' hyperthyroidism.

The rearrangement links TRBV20-1 to TRBJ1-5, with D possibly TRBD1 on 5 matching bases. CDR3 length: 15 residues. Germline CDR1 reads DFQATT; CDR2 reads SNEGSKA (reference sequence). Trimming shortened V by 0 bases and J by 4 bases, and 13 bases separated the two germline ends. The CDR3, as DNA: TGCAGTGCTAGAGATCTGGAGAGGGGTAATCAGCCCCAGCATTTT. It codes for CSARDLERGNQPQHF.

The chain employs TRBV7-9 and TRBJ1-2, with D hard to call. Germline V gives CDR1 SEHNR, CDR2 FQNEAQ (reference sequence). This CDR3 has 14 amino acids. Trimming removed 7 bases at V and 1 base at J, with 13 bases between. The CDR3 region has the DNA TGTGCCAGCACGGAAATACAGAGTAACTATGGCTACACCTTC. Translated: CASTEIQSNYGYTF.

The rearrangement links TRBV11-3 to TRBJ1-3; D is possibly TRBD1 (5 bases). The V and J ends lost 5 bases and 12 bases respectively, with 14 bases between them. The CDR3 extends over 12 amino acids. CDR1 is SGHNT, CDR2 YENEEA, per germline. The chain's CDR3 is CASSHFRDSIYF. The CDR3 DNA reads TGTGCCAGCAGCCACTTCCGAGACAGCATATATTTT.

This clonotype was seen a handful of times. The J gene is TRBJ2-7, the V gene TRBV20-1; 10 bases fit TRBD2. Germline trimming cut 2 bases from V and 1 base from J; bases unmatched to any gene: 11. CDR1 and CDR2 from the germline V gene are DFQATT and SNEGSKA (reference sequence). The CDR3 is 17 residues long. The chain's CDR3 is CSARYPSLAGDSYEQYF. CDR3 bases: TGCAGTGCTAGATACCCCTCCCTAGCGGGAGATTCCTACGAGCAGTACTTC.

CDR3 DNA: TGTGCCAGCACCACATGGACGGGTGGTTCTGGCTACACCTTC. Its protein is CASTTWTGGSGYTF. The chain carries TRBV11-2 and TRBJ1-2; D ambiguous. The germline gives CDR1 SGHAT, CDR2 FQNNGV. V lost 7 bases to trimming and J lost 7 bases, with 19 bases between them. This CDR3 has 14 amino acids.